These 4 T cell receptor beta chains came from one sample sequenced in a study of T cells in Graves' hyperthyroidism and ophthalmopathy. TCR beta CDR3 regions were amplified from RNA. HTBI primers were employed in a first-round RT-PCR of the TCR CDR3. TCRdb used MiXCR to reprocess the multiplex PCR reads, holding one entry per CDR3 protein. The data contain about 360,000 distinct CDR3 sequences, about 13% of them singletons. The sequenced sample consisted of blood. These TCRs come from a woman between 18 and 29 years old with Graves' hyperthyroidism.

This clonotype appeared many times. The chain links TRBV13 to TRBJ2-1; D assignment may be TRBD1 or TRBD2 (5 bases each). The CDR3 runs to 14 residues. With 8 bases removed from V and 5 bases from J, the gap between germline ends came to 16 bases. Germline loops: CDR1 PRHDT, CDR2 FYEKMQ (reference sequence). The CDR3: CASRWGPGDNEQFF. In DNA, the CDR3 is TGTGCCAGCCGGTGGGGACCCGGGGACAATGAGCAGTTCTTC.

This clonotype was recorded many times. V and J are TRBV28 and TRBJ1-3; possible D gene TRBD1, 6 bases. CDR3 length: 18 amino acids. The V and J ends lost 4 bases and 1 base respectively, with 20 bases between them. Looked up from germline, CDR1 is MDHEN and CDR2 is SYDVKM. This chain's CDR3 is CASSSPPGQRESGNTIYF. The CDR3 DNA follows: TGTGCCAGCAGTTCCCCCCCGGGACAAAGGGAATCTGGAAACACCATATATTTT.

The chain employs TRBV4-3 and TRBJ2-3; D is ambiguous. This CDR3 region has 14 residues. V was clipped by 4 bases and J by 3 bases, with 11 bases between them. CDR1 and CDR2 (germline): LGHNA, YSLEER. CDR3 bases: TGCGCCAGCAGCCCCCACTTGGGAACAGATACGCAGTATTTT. It translates to CASSPHLGTDTQYF.

The sample holds many counts of this clonotype. The chain has TRBV19 and TRBJ2-1, with TRBD1 identical over 10 bases. V shed 5 bases, J shed 2 bases, and the junction held 0 bases outside the gene matches. This CDR3 is built from 14 residues. CDR1 and CDR2 (germline): LNHDA, SQIVND (reference sequence). For the CDR3, the DNA is TGTGCCAGTAGTGGGACAGGGGCCTACAATGAGCAGTTCTTC. Its translation: CASSGTGAYNEQFF. The full variable domain, rest sourced from reference TRBV19 and TRBJ2-1, is DGGITQSPKYLFRKEGQNVTLSCEQNLNHDAMYWYRQDPGQGLRLIYYSQIVNDFQKGDIAEGYSVSREKKESFPLTVTSAQKNPTAFYLCASSGTGAYNEQFFGPGTRLTVL.